One T cell receptor beta chain is described in this entry. Its antigen is currently unknown. V shed 5 bases and J 2 bases; nucleotides not matched to a gene: 5. CDR1 is MGHRA, CDR2 YSYEKL, per germline. The CDR3 contains 15 residues. The source of the sample is a study of identifying expanded T cells in peripheral blood. Collection occurred without any documented infections or immune events in donors. TCRdb's table, derived via immunoSEQ multiplex PCR, lists solely in-frame clones and lacks some. The sample has 100,000 to 110,000 clones, 88% seen once. Study-level findings and limits: Differentially abundant clones: approximately 1.3 between replicates, just under 17 at about two weeks, over 18 at four.

The sequence derives from a person aged 18 to 70 in good health. The genes are TRBV4-1 and TRBJ2-1, with TRBD1 matching 8 bases. The specimen sequenced was blood. The CDR3 is CASSSDRGTYNEQFF. The CDR3 DNA sequence: TGCGCCAGCAGCAGCGACAGGGGAACCTACAATGAGCAGTTCTTC.